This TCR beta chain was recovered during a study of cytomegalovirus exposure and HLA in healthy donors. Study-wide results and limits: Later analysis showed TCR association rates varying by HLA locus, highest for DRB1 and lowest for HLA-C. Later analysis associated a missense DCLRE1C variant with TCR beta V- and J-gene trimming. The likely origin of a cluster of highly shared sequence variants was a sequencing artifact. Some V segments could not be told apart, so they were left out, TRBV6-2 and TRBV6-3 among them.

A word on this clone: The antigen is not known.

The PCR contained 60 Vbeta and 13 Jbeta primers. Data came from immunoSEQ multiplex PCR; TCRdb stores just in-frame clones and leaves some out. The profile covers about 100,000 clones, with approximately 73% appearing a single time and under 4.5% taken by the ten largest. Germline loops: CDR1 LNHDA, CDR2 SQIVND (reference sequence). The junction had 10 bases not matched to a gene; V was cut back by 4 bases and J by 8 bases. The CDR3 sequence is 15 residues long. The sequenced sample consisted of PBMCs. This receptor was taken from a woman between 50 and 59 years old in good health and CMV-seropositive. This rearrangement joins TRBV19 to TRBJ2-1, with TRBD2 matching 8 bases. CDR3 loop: CASSTGTSLVDEQFF. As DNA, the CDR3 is TGTGCCAGTAGTACCGGGACTAGTCTAGTCGATGAGCAGTTCTTC.